This entry is about one T cell receptor beta chain. This sample was taken from a study of blood T cell repertoires in COVID-19. V lost 2 bases, J lost 2 bases, and 7 bases lay in between. The CDR3 runs 14 residues. The germline CDR1 and CDR2 sequences are SGHDN and FVKESK. Sequencing used immunoSEQ multiplex PCR; TCRdb keeps in-frame clones, though not all of them. The table includes more than 200,000 clones, 65% to 85% detected once. The source material was peripheral blood. The rearrangement uses TRBV14 and TRBJ2-1; the D gene is possibly TRBD1 (6 bases). The receptor's source is a middle-aged man with active or convalescent COVID-19. This CDR3 is CASSQTGTYNEQFF. CDR3 sequence (DNA): TGTGCCAGCAGCCAAACAGGGACCTACAATGAGCAGTTCTTC.